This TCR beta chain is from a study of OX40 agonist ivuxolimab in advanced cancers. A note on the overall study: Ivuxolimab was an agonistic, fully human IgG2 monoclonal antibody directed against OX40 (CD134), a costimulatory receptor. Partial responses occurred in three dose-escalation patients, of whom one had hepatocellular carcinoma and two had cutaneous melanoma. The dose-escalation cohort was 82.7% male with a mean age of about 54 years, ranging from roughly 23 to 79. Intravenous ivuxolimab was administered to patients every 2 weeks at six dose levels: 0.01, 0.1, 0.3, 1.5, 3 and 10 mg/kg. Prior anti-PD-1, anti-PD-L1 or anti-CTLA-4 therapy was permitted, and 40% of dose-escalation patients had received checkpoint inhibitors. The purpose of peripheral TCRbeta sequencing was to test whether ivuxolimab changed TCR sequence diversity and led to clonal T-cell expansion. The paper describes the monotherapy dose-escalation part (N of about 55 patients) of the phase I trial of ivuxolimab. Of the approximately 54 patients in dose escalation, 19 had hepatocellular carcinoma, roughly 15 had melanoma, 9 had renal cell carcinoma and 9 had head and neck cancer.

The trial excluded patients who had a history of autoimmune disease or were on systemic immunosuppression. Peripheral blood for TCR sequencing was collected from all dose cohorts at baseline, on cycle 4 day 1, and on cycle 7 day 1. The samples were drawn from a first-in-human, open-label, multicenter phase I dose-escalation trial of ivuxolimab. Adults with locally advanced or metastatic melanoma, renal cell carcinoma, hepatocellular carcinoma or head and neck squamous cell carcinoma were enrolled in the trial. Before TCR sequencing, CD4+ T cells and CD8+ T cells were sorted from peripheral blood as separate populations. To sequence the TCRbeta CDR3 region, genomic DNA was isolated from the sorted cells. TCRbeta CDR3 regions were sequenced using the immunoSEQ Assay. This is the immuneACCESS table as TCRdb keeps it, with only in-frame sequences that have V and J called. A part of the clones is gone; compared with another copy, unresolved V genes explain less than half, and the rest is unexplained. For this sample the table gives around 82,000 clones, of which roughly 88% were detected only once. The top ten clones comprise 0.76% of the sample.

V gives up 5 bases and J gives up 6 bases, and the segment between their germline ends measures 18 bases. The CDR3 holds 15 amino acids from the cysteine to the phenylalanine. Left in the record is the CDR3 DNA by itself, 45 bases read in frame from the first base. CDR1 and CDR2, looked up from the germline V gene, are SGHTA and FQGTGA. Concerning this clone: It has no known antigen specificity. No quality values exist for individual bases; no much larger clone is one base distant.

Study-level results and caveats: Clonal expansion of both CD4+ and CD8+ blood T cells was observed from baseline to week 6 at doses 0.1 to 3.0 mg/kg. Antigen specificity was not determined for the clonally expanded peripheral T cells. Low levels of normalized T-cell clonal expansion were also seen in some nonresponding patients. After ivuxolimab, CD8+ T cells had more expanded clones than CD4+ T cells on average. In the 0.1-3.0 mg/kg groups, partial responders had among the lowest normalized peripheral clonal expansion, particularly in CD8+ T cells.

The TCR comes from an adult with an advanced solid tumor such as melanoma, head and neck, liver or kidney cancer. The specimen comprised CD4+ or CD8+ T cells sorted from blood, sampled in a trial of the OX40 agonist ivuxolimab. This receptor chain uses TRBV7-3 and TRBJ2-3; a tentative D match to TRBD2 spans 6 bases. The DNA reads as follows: TGTGCCAGCAGCCCCGCCGGGAGAAAGTCGGATACGCAGTATTTT. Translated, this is CASSPAGRKSDTQYF.